One and the same sample provided the 5 T cell receptor beta chains below, sequenced in a study of STAT5B mutations in CD4+ large granular lymphocyte leukemia. Sequencing used immunoSEQ multiplex PCR; TCRdb keeps in-frame clones, though not all of them. The table has just over 40,000 clones, 75% to 85% seen once. The material sequenced was CD4+ T cells from blood buffy coats. These receptors originate from a human donor in good health.

The J gene is TRBJ2-3, the V gene TRBV7-2, with D possibly matching TRBD2 (5 bases). The CDR3 spans 12 residues. The germline V and J ends were trimmed by 5 bases and 5 bases, with 8 bases remaining between them. Germline-derived CDR1 and CDR2 are SGHTA and FQGNSA. This chain's CDR3 is CASSPTRDTQYF. CDR3 DNA: TGTGCCAGCAGCCCCACTAGAGATACGCAGTATTTT.

The chain is built from TRBV28 and TRBJ2-7, with D uncertain. This CDR3 spans 15 amino acids. CDR1 and CDR2 (germline): MDHEN, SYDVKM. Trimming shortened V by 6 bases and J by 2 bases, and 17 bases separated the two germline ends. This chain's CDR3 is CASSAGLGIPYEQYF. The CDR3 DNA sequence: TGTGCCAGCAGCGCCGGCCTTGGGATCCCCTACGAGCAGTACTTC.

The rearrangement uses TRBV19 and TRBJ1-6; a possible D gene is TRBD1 (6 bases). From germline, CDR1 is LNHDA and CDR2 SQIVND (reference sequence). The V gene lost 6 bases and the J gene lost 0 bases, with 12 bases spanning the gap. This CDR3 is built from 16 residues. CDR3 bases: TGTGCCAGTAGCACAGGGTTGTACTCCTATAATTCACCCCTCCACTTT. Translated: CASSTGLYSYNSPLHF.

This clone showed up just once. The rearrangement links TRBV15 to TRBJ1-4; tentatively, D is TRBD1 (5 bases). This CDR3 contains 14 residues. Looked up from germline, CDR1 is LNHNV and CDR2 is YYDKDF (reference sequence). Trimming removed 0 bases from V and 12 bases from J, with 14 bases in between. The CDR3 region is CATSRDLEGTELFF. The CDR3 bases are TGTGCCACCAGCAGAGATCTAGAGGGGACGGAACTGTTTTTT.

The chain employs TRBV6-1 and TRBJ1-2; D unresolved. Germline V gene lookup returns CDR1 MNHNS and CDR2 SASEGT. The CDR3 sequence is 13 residues long. V was pared by 0 bases and J by 6 bases, with 8 bases between. This chain's CDR3 is CASSEAGRDGYTF. DNA for the CDR3: TGTGCCAGCAGTGAAGCAGGGAGGGATGGCTACACCTTC.